This entry describes one TCR beta chain. Its cognate antigen is unknown. Donors sampled were nominally healthy, though unrecorded immune exposures were likely. This CDR3 region has 14 residues. Trimming cost V 6 bases and J 2 bases, with 11 bases left between them. Germline V gene sequence: CDR1 SEHNR, CDR2 FQNEAQ (reference sequence). These data originate in a study of cytomegalovirus exposure and HLA in healthy donors. Overall study context: An early release of data contained some 80 million unique TCRs, which came from HLA-typed donors.

Study-wide results and limits: Accurate prediction of most subjects' HLA-A and HLA-B alleles from TCR beta sequences was reported. TCR beta V segments were, for the most part, productive about 87% or about 30% of the time in an earlier analysis.

This PCR relied on a set of 60 Vbeta primers and 13 Jbeta primers. Some clones are missing from TCRdb's copy, which holds only in-frame ones; the method was immunoSEQ multiplex PCR. Among some 62,000 clones listed, approximately 89% were seen once. Input material: PBMCs. This chain joins TRBV7-9 and TRBJ2-1; D is perhaps TRBD2 (6 bases). This TCR came from a man aged 18 to 35 in good health and CMV-seronegative. CDR3 nucleotide sequence: TGTGCCAGCAGGTCGGCGGGGCCCTACAATGAGCAGTTCTTC. Protein sequence: CASRSAGPYNEQFF. The entire variable domain, with the rest obtained from reference TRBV7-9 and TRBJ2-1, is as follows: DTGVSQNPRHKITKRGQNVTFRCDPISEHNRLYWYRQTLGQGPEFLTYFQNEAQLEKSRLLSDRFSAERPKGSFSTLEIQRTEQGDSAMYLCASRSAGPYNEQFFGPGTRLTVL.